This T cell receptor beta chain was retrieved from a study of blood T cell repertoires in COVID-19. Study background: Spain, Italy and the United States supplied samples that represented acute and convalescent COVID-19. Sources were T cells, B-cell-depleted T cells, or PBMCs; the material itself was cDNA or gDNA.

Original methodology: Using reference gene primer amplification, nucleated cell counts were estimated. The repertoire was sequenced with immunoSEQ multiplex PCR; TCRdb's copy has only in-frame clones and lacks some. V and J calls and clone size follow that table, whereas D and trimming were derived from the DNA. The sample comprises approximately 300,000 clones, roughly 82% of which are singletons, and roughly 1.6% rests with the top ten. This clone is a singleton in its sample. The V gene lost 0 bases and the J gene lost 0 bases, with 11 bases spanning the gap. CDR3 length equals 16 residues. The germline gives CDR1 LGHNA, CDR2 YNFKEQ.

Sequencing input: peripheral blood. The TCR sequence derives from a woman between 45 and 65 years old with acute or convalescent COVID-19. The gene calls are TRBV4-2 and TRBJ1-2; a possible D gene is TRBD1 (5 bases). CDR3 protein: CASSQDRQTPNYGYTF. CDR3 DNA: TGTGCCAGCAGCCAAGATCGACAGACTCCTAACTATGGCTACACCTTC.